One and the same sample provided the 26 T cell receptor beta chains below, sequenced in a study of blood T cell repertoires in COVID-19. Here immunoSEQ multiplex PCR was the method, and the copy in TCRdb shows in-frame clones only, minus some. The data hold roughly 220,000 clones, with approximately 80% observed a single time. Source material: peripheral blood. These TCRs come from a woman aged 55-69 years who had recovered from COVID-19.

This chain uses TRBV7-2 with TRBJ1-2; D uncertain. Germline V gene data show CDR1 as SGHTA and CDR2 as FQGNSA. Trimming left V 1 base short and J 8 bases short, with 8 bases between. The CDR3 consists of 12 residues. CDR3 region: CASSLERFGYTF. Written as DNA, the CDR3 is TGTGCCAGCAGCTTAGAGCGATTCGGCTACACCTTC. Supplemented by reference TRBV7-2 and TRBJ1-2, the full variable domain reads GAGVSQSPSNKVTEKGKDVELRCDPISGHTALYWYRQSLGQGLEFLIYFQGNSAPDKSGLPSDRFSAERTGGSVSTLTIQRTQQEDSAVYLCASSLERFGYTFGSGTRLTVV.

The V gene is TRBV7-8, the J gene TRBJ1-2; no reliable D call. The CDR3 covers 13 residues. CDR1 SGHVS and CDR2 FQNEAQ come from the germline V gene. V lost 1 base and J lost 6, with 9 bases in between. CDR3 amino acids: CASSLGLVDGYTF. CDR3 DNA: TGTGCCAGCAGCTTAGGGCTGGTGGATGGCTACACCTTC.

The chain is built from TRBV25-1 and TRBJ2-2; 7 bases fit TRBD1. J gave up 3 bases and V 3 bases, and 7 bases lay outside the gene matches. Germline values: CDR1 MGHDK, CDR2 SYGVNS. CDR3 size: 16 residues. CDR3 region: CASSDLDRADTGELFF. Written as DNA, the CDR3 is TGTGCCAGCAGTGACCTTGACAGGGCGGACACCGGGGAGCTGTTTTTT.

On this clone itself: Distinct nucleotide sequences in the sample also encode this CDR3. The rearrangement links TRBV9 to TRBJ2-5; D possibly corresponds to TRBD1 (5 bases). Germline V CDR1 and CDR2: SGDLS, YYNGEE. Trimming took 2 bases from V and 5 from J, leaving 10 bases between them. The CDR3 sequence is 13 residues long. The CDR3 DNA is TGTGCCAGCAGCGTTGGGGCGGTGGAGACCCAGTACTTC. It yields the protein CASSVGAVETQYF.

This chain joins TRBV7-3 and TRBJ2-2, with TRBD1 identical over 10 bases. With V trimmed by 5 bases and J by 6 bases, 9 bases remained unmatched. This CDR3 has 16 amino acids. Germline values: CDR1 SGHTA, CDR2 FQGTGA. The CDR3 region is CASSLYRDRGSGELFF. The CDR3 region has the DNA TGTGCCAGCAGCCTTTACCGGGACAGGGGTTCCGGGGAGCTGTTTTTT.

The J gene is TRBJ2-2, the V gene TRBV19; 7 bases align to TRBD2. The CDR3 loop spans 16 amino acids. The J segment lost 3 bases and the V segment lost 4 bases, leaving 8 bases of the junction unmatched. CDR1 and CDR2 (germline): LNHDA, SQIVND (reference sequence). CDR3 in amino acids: CASSTMAGVDTGELFF. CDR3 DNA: TGTGCCAGTAGTACGATGGCGGGGGTGGACACCGGGGAGCTGTTTTTT. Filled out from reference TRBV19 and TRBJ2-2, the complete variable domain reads DGGITQSPKYLFRKEGQNVTLSCEQNLNHDAMYWYRQDPGQGLRLIYYSQIVNDFQKGDIAEGYSVSREKKESFPLTVTSAQKNPTAFYLCASSTMAGVDTGELFFGEGSRLTVL.

The CDR3 DNA is TGCGCCACCCATAGGACAGTGACGGACAAAAACATTCAGTACTTC. It yields the protein CATHRTVTDKNIQYF. The rearrangement uses TRBV23-1 and TRBJ2-4; D perhaps matches TRBD1 (6 bases). TRBV23-1 falls under the ORF class, with uncertain function. This CDR3 has 15 amino acids. Trimming cost V 10 bases and J 3 bases, with 19 bases left between them.

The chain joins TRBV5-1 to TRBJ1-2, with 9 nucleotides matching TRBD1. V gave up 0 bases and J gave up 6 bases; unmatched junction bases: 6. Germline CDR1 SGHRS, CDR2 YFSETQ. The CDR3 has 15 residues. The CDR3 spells CASSLDATGGDGYTF. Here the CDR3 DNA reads TGCGCCAGCAGCTTGGACGCCACAGGGGGCGATGGCTACACCTTC.

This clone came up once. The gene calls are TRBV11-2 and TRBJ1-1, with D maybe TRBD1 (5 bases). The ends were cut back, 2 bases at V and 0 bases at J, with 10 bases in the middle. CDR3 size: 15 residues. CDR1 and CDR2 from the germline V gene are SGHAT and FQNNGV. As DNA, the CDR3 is TGTGCCAGCAGCTTATGGCGGGGCGTGAACACTGAAGCTTTCTTT. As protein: CASSLWRGVNTEAFF.

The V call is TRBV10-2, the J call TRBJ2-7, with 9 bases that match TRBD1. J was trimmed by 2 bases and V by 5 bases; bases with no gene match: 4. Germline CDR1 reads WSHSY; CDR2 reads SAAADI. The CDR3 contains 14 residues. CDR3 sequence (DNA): TGCGCCAGCAGTCCGGGACAGGGAACCTACGAGCAGTACTTC. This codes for CASSPGQGTYEQYF.

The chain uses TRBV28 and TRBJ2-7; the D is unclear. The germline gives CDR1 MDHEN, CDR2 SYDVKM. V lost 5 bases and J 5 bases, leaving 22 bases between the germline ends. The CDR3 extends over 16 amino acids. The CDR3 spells CASSPYPKLRTHEQYF. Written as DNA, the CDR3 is TGTGCCAGCAGTCCCTACCCTAAACTTAGAACCCACGAGCAGTACTTC. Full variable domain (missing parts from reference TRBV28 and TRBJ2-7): DVKVTQSSRYLVKRTGEKVFLECVQDMDHENMFWYRQDPGLGLRLIYFSYDVKMKEKGDIPEGYSVSREKKERFSLILESASTNQTSMYLCASSPYPKLRTHEQYFGPGTRLTVT.

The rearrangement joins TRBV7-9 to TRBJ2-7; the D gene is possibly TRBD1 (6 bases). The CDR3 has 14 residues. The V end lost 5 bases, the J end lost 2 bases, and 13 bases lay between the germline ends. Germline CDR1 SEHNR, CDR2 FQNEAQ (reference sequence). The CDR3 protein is CASSPTGPTYEQYF. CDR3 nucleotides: TGTGCCAGCAGCCCGACAGGACCTACCTACGAGCAGTACTTC.

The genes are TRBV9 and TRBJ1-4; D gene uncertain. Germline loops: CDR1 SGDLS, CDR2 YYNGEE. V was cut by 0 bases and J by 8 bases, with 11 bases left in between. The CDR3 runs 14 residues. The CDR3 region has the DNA TGTGCCAGCAGCGTAGAACACAGTATGGAAAAACTGTTTTTT. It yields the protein CASSVEHSMEKLFF.

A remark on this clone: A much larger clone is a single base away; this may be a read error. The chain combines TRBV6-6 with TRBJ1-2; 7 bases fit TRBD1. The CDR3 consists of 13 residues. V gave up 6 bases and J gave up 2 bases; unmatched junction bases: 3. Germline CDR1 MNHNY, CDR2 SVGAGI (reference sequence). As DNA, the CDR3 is TGTGCCAGCAGCTTGGGACAGAACTATGGCTACACCTTC. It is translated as CASSLGQNYGYTF.

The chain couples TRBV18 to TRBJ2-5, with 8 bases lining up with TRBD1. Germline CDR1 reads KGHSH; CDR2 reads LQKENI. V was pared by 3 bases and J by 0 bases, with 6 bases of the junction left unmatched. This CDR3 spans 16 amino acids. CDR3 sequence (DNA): TGTGCCAGCTCACCTCTGTCAGGGGGCAACCAAGAGACCCAGTACTTC. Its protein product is CASSPLSGGNQETQYF.

CDR3 sequence: CASRPEDRGHEQYF. DNA for the CDR3: TGTGCCAGCAGACCAGAGGACAGGGGTCACGAGCAGTACTTC. V and J are TRBV7-9 and TRBJ2-7; TRBD1 agrees at 9 bases. Trimming took 6 bases from V and 5 from J; bases not matched to a gene: 8. The CDR3 covers 14 residues. Germline values: CDR1 SEHNR, CDR2 FQNEAQ (reference sequence). Using reference TRBV7-9 and TRBJ2-7 for the parts outside the CDR3, the full variable domain is DTGVSQNPRHKITKRGQNVTFRCDPISEHNRLYWYRQTLGQGPEFLTYFQNEAQLEKSRLLSDRFSAERPKGSFSTLEIQRTEQGDSAMYLCASRPEDRGHEQYFGPGTRLTVT.

DNA for the CDR3: TGTGCCAGCTCCGCGGGACGGAGGAACACTGAAGCTTTCTTT. Its translation is CASSAGRRNTEAFF. The chain is built from TRBV2 and TRBJ1-1; D perhaps matches TRBD1 (5 bases). This CDR3 has 14 amino acids. Between the trimmed V and J ends, which lost 8 bases and 1 base, there was a span of 14 bases. The germline CDR1 and CDR2 sequences are SNHLY and FYNNEI. Full variable domain (rest looked up from reference TRBV2 and TRBJ1-1): EPEVTQTPSHQVTQMGQEVILRCVPISNHLYFYWYRQILGQKVEFLVSFYNNEISEKSEIFDDQFSVERPDGSNFTLKIRSTKLEDSAMYFCASSAGRRNTEAFFGQGTRLTVV.

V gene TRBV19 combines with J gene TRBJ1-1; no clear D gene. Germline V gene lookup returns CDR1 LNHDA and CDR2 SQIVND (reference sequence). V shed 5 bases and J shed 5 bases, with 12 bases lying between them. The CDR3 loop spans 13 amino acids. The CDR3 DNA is TGTGCCAGTAGTGTCGGAGGGCGAACTGAAGCTTTCTTT. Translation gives CASSVGGRTEAFF.

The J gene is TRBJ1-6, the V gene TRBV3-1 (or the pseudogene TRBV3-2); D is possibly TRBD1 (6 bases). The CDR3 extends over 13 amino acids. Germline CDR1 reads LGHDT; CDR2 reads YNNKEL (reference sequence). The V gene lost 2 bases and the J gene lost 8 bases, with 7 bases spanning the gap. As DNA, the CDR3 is TGTGCCAGCAGCCAAACAGGGCATTCACCCCTCCACTTT. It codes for CASSQTGHSPLHF.

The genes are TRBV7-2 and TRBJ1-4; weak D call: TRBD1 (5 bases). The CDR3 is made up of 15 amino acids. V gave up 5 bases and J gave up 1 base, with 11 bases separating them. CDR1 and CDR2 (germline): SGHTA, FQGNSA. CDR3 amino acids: CASSGQQGTNEKLFF. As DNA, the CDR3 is TGTGCCAGCAGCGGTCAGCAGGGAACTAATGAAAAACTGTTTTTT.

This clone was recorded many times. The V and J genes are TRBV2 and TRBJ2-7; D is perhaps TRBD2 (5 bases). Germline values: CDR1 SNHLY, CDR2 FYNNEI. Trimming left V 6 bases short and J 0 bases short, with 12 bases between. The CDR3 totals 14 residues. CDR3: CASRVDAGSYEQYF. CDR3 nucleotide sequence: TGTGCCAGCAGAGTGGACGCGGGCTCCTACGAGCAGTACTTC. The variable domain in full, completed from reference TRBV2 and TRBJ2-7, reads EPEVTQTPSHQVTQMGQEVILRCVPISNHLYFYWYRQILGQKVEFLVSFYNNEISEKSEIFDDQFSVERPDGSNFTLKIRSTKLEDSAMYFCASRVDAGSYEQYFGPGTRLTVT.

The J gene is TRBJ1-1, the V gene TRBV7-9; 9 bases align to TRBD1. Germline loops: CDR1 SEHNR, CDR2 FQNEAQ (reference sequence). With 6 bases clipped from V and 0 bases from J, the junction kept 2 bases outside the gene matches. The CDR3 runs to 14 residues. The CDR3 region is CASRTGGMNTEAFF. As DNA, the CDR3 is TGTGCCAGCAGGACAGGGGGGATGAACACTGAAGCTTTCTTT.

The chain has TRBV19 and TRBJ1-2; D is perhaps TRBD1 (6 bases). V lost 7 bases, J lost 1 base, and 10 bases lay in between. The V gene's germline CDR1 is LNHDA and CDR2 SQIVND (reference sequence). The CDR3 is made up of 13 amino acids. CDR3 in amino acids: CASIQGNNYGYTF. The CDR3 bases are TGTGCCAGTATCCAGGGGAATAACTATGGCTACACCTTC.

CDR3 amino acids: CASSLDISDGYTF. CDR3 nucleotides: TGTGCCAGCAGTTTGGACATTTCGGATGGCTACACCTTC. The rearrangement joins TRBV9 to TRBJ1-2, with D perhaps matching TRBD1 (5 bases). Trimming shortened V by 5 bases and J by 6 bases, and 14 bases separated the two germline ends. The length of the CDR3 is 13 residues. The germline gives CDR1 SGDLS, CDR2 YYNGEE.

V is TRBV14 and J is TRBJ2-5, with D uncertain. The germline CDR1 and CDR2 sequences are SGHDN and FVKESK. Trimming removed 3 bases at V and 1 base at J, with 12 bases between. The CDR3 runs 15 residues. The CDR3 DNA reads TGTGCCAGCAGCCAGCAGATAGCCTCCCAAGAGACCCAGTACTTC. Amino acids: CASSQQIASQETQYF.

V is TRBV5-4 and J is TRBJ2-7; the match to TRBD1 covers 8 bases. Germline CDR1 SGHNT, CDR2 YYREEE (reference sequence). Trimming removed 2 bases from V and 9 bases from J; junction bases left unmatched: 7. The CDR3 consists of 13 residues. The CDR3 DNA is TGTGCCAGCAGCTTAGGGGCAGGGGGCGGGCAGTACTTC. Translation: CASSLGAGGGQYF.